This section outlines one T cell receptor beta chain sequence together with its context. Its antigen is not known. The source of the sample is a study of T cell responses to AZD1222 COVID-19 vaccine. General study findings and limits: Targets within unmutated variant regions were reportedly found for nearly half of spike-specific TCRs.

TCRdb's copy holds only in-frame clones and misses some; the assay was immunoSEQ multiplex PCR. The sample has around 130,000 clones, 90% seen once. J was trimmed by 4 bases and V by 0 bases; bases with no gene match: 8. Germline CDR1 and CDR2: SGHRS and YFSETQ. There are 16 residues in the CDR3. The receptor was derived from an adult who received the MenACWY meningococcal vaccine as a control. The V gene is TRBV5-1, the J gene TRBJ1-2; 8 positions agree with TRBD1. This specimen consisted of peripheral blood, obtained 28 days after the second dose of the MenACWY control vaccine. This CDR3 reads CASSLVGQGAPYGYTF. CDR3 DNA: TGCGCCAGCAGCTTGGTGGGGCAGGGGGCTCCCTATGGCTACACCTTC.